The 20 T cell receptor beta chains below were found in one sample sequenced in a study of CD8 T cells in ankylosing spondylitis. Via MiXCR, TCRdb re-called the 5' RACE reads, giving one row per CDR3 protein. The sample carries approximately 100,000 distinct CDR3 sequences, roughly 8.3% recorded once. Specimen: blood, either unsorted or a sorted T cell fraction (not recorded which). The origin of the receptors is a male donor with ankylosing spondylitis or in good health (not recorded which).

This clonotype was counted at least ten times. The V call is TRBV9, the J call TRBJ2-7; perhaps TRBD2 as D (5 bases). V dropped 0 bases and J dropped 3 bases, with 13 bases sitting between them. This CDR3 has 15 residues. Germline-derived CDR1 and CDR2 are SGDLS and YYNGEE. The CDR3 is CASSVDGRGIYEQYF. CDR3 nucleotides: TGTGCCAGCAGCGTAGATGGGAGAGGAATCTACGAGCAGTACTTC. Full variable domain (remainder filled in from reference TRBV9 and TRBJ2-7): DSGVTQTPKHLITATGQRVTLRCSPRSGDLSVYWYQQSLDQGLQFLIQYYNGEERAKGNILERFSAQQFPDLHSELNLSSLELGDSALYFCASSVDGRGIYEQYFGPGTRLTVT.

This clonotype was detected ten times or more. This rearrangement joins TRBV5-5 to TRBJ1-5; a possible D gene is TRBD1 (6 bases). The CDR3 length is 15 residues. The V gene's germline CDR1 is SGHKS and CDR2 YYEKEE (reference sequence). Between the trimmed V and J ends, which lost 4 bases and 4 bases, there was a span of 15 bases. CDR3 loop: CASSLSGTPNQPQHF. CDR3 DNA: TGTGCCAGCAGCCTTTCCGGGACACCGAATCAGCCCCAGCATTTT. The complete variable domain, with remaining parts taken from reference TRBV5-5 and TRBJ1-5, reads DAGVTQSPTHLIKTRGQQVTLRCSPISGHKSVSWYQQVLGQGPQFIFQYYEKEERGRGNFPDRFSARQFPNYSSELNVNALLLGDSALYLCASSLSGTPNQPQHFGDGTRLSIL.

This clonotype was detected ten times or more. The chain employs TRBV5-5 and TRBJ1-3, with 7 nucleotides matching TRBD1. The CDR3 loop spans 15 amino acids. The junction had 1 base not matched to a gene; V was cut back by 0 bases and J by 1 base. Per the germline V gene, CDR1 is SGHKS and CDR2 is YYEKEE (reference sequence). CDR3 in amino acids: CASSLATGSGNTIYF. The DNA for the CDR3 is TGTGCCAGCAGCTTGGCGACAGGGTCTGGAAACACCATATATTTT.

This clonotype was observed many times. The genes are TRBV20-1 and TRBJ2-7; D uncertain. Germline assignment: CDR1 DFQATT and CDR2 SNEGSKA (reference sequence). Trimming removed 0 bases from V and 0 bases from J, with 9 bases in between. This CDR3 region has 14 residues. CDR3 in DNA: TGCAGTGCTAGAGATGACGCTTCCTCCTACGAGCAGTACTTC. Protein: CSARDDASSYEQYF.

This clonotype was recorded at least ten times. This rearrangement joins TRBV5-1 to TRBJ2-2; no definite D call. The CDR3 covers 16 residues. Germline CDR1 and CDR2: SGHRS and YFSETQ. Deletions cut 1 base from V and 0 bases from J, with 10 bases between. This chain's CDR3 is CASSLRQNANTGELFF. CDR3 DNA sequence: TGCGCCAGCAGCTTGAGGCAGAACGCGAACACCGGGGAGCTGTTTTTT. The entire variable domain, with the rest obtained from reference TRBV5-1 and TRBJ2-2, is as follows: KAGVTQTPRYLIKTRGQQVTLSCSPISGHRSVSWYQQTPGQGLQFLFEYFSETQRNKGNFPGRFSGRQFSNSRSEMNVSTLELGDSALYLCASSLRQNANTGELFFGEGSRLTVL.

This clonotype showed up many times. This chain joins TRBV7-8 and TRBJ2-1, with a tentative D call TRBD2 (5 bases). The V end lost 2 bases, the J end lost 4 bases, and 18 bases lay between the germline ends. This CDR3 is 17 amino acids long. The germline V gene encodes CDR1 SGHVS and CDR2 FQNEAQ. CDR3 in DNA: TGTGCCAGCAGCTTAAGGGTGGACTCCCGAGGGTACAATGAGCAGTTCTTC. This gives the protein CASSLRVDSRGYNEQFF.

This clonotype was picked up many times. The chain has TRBV7-8 and TRBJ1-5; D may be TRBD1 (5 bases). V lost 5 bases and J 5 bases, leaving 19 bases between the germline ends. CDR3 length: 16 amino acids. Germline lookup yields CDR1 SGHVS and CDR2 FQNEAQ. This chain's CDR3 is CASSRQRGPPDQPQHF. CDR3 nucleotide sequence: TGTGCCAGCAGCCGTCAGAGGGGTCCCCCGGATCAGCCCCAGCATTTT.

This clonotype was recorded at least ten times. J is TRBJ2-3 and V is TRBV9; 8 bases map to TRBD2. The CDR3 consists of 15 residues. Germline CDR1 reads SGDLS; CDR2 reads YYNGEE. With V trimmed by 3 bases and J by 3 bases, 6 bases remained unmatched. CDR3 in amino acids: CASSGTSLRTDTQYF. The CDR3 bases are TGTGCCAGCAGCGGGACTAGCTTGCGGACAGATACGCAGTATTTT.

This clonotype has a count of ten or more. The chain couples TRBV7-8 to TRBJ1-1; no clear D. The germline V gene encodes CDR1 SGHVS and CDR2 FQNEAQ. The CDR3 consists of 15 residues. Trimming left V 1 base short and J 5 bases short, with 14 bases between. The DNA for the CDR3 is TGTGCCAGCAGCTTAGTTACCCCGGCGAGAACTGAAGCTTTCTTT. Amino acids: CASSLVTPARTEAFF.

This clonotype was detected many times. The chain carries TRBV28 and TRBJ2-3, with 8 bases that match TRBD2. Germline V gene data show CDR1 as MDHEN and CDR2 as SYDVKM. CDR3 length: 14 amino acids. V lost 6 bases and J lost 0; bases outside the gene matches: 2. CDR3 amino acids: CASRPGGSTDTQYF. The CDR3 DNA reads as TGTGCCAGCAGACCGGGGGGGAGCACAGATACGCAGTATTTT. Full variable domain (rest looked up from reference TRBV28 and TRBJ2-3): DVKVTQSSRYLVKRTGEKVFLECVQDMDHENMFWYRQDPGLGLRLIYFSYDVKMKEKGDIPEGYSVSREKKERFSLILESASTNQTSMYLCASRPGGSTDTQYFGPGTRLTVL.

This clonotype appeared many times. CDR3 in DNA: TGTGCCAGCAGCTTGACAGGGGACGGAAACACCATATATTTT. The encoded protein is CASSLTGDGNTIYF. This sequence joins TRBV7-2 and TRBJ1-3; 8 positions match TRBD1. This CDR3 is built from 14 residues. Germline V CDR1 and CDR2: SGHTA, FQGNSA. The V gene end was trimmed by 3 bases and the J gene end by 4 bases; junction bases not matched to a gene: 2. Together with reference TRBV7-2 and TRBJ1-3, the CDR3 gives the full variable domain: GAGVSQSPSNKVTEKGKDVELRCDPISGHTALYWYRQSLGQGLEFLIYFQGNSAPDKSGLPSDRFSAERTGGSVSTLTIQRTQQEDSAVYLCASSLTGDGNTIYFGEGSWLTVV.

V gene TRBV4-1 combines with J gene TRBJ2-1, with 10 nucleotides matching TRBD2. CDR1 and CDR2 from the germline V gene are MGHRA and YSYEKL. The CDR3 is made up of 19 amino acids. V shed 4 bases and J 4 bases; nucleotides not matched to a gene: 16. CDR3 region: CASSPLGLAREVGYNEQFF. CDR3 DNA sequence: TGCGCCAGCAGCCCCCTGGGACTAGCGAGGGAGGTTGGTTACAATGAGCAGTTCTTC.

This clonotype was seen many times. The V call is TRBV12-3 or TRBV12-4, the J call TRBJ1-1; D might be TRBD1 (5 bases). The ends were cut back, 6 bases at V and 1 base at J, with 12 bases in the middle. The CDR3 consists of 14 residues. CDR3 loop: CASSQGAGNTEAFF. CDR3 sequence (DNA): TGTGCCAGCAGCCAGGGTGCAGGGAACACTGAAGCTTTCTTT.

This clonotype was seen ten or more times. V usage is TRBV4-3 and J usage is TRBJ2-1; D is unresolved. CDR1 LGHNA and CDR2 YSLEER come from the germline V gene. The CDR3 contains 13 residues. The germline V and J ends were trimmed by 0 bases and 7 bases, with 7 bases remaining between them. CDR3 nucleotides: TGCGCCAGCAGCCAAGACCGGTTTAATGAGCAGTTCTTC. Its translation: CASSQDRFNEQFF.

This clonotype was recorded at least ten times. CDR3 sequence reads: CASSLSGGYEQYF. In nucleotides, the CDR3 is TGTGCCAGCAGCTTATCCGGCGGATACGAGCAGTACTTC. V gene TRBV7-2 combines with J gene TRBJ2-7; no clear D gene. Germline CDR1 reads SGHTA; CDR2 reads FQGNSA. The CDR3 length is 13 residues. Deletions cut 2 bases from V and 4 bases from J, with 9 bases between.

This clonotype was seen ten or more times. V and J are TRBV5-5 and TRBJ1-1, with 8 bases that match TRBD1. Germline V gives CDR1 SGHKS, CDR2 YYEKEE (reference sequence). The CDR3 is 15 amino acids. Losses at the gene ends were 4 bases for V and 0 bases for J; bases not matched to a gene: 5. The CDR3 region is CASSQTGGLNTEAFF. In DNA form, the CDR3 reads TGTGCCAGCAGCCAAACAGGGGGTCTGAACACTGAAGCTTTCTTT.

This clonotype occurred many times. This chain uses TRBV30 with TRBJ1-2; D gene ambiguous. This CDR3 spans 12 amino acids. The germline gives CDR1 GTSNPN, CDR2 SVGIG (reference sequence). V was clipped by 5 bases and J by 3 bases, with 10 bases between them. The CDR3, as DNA: TGTGCCTGGGCCGGGTCCTACTATGGCTACACCTTC. The encoded protein is CAWAGSYYGYTF.

At least ten counts were recorded for this clonotype. The chain uses TRBV29-1 and TRBJ1-5; a weak D match, TRBD1 (6 bases). The CDR3 spans 15 residues. The V end was cut by 6 bases, the J end by 1 base, with 16 bases between. CDR1 SQVTM and CDR2 ANQGSEA come from the germline V gene. The CDR3 nucleotides are TGCAGCGTATCCGAGGGGGTGTGGAGCAATCAGCCCCAGCATTTT. Translated: CSVSEGVWSNQPQHF.

With respect to this clonotype: It may be a read error: a sequence one base away is much more abundant. V gene TRBV10-3 combines with J gene TRBJ1-1; a possible D gene is TRBD1 (5 bases). The germline V gene encodes CDR1 ENHRY and CDR2 SYGVKD. The CDR3 is made up of 14 amino acids. The CDR3 sequence is CVISESVGDTEAFF. CDR3 DNA sequence: TGTGTCATCAGTGAGTCGGTAGGGGACACTGAAGCTTTCTTT.

This clonotype occurred many times. The rearrangement joins TRBV6-2 or TRBV6-3 to TRBJ2-3, with D tentatively TRBD1 (6 bases). CDR3 length: 12 amino acids. V lost 5 bases, J lost 5 bases, and 8 bases lay in between. CDR1 and CDR2 (germline): MNHEY, SVGEGT. In nucleotides, the CDR3 is TGTGCCAGCAGTCGGACAGAAGATACGCAGTATTTT. The encoded protein is CASSRTEDTQYF.